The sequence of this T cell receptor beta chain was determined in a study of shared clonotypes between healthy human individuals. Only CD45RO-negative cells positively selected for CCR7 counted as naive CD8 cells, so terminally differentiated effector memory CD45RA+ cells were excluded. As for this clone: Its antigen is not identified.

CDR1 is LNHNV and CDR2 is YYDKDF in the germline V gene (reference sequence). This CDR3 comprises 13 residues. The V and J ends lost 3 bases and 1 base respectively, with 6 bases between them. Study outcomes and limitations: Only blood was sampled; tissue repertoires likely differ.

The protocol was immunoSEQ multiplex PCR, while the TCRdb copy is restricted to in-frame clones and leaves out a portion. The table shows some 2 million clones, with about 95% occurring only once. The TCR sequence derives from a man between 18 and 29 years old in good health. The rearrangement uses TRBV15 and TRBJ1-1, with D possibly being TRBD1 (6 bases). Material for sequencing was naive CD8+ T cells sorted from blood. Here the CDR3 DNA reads TGTGCCACCAGCAGGACAGGGAACACTGAAGCTTTCTTT. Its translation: CATSRTGNTEAFF.